Listed here is a single T cell receptor beta chain. In the original workflow: Filtering of immunoSEQ junctional sequences could not match full-length read filtering. TCRdb keeps only in-frame clones here, not all; method: immunoSEQ multiplex PCR. That table supplies the V and J calls and clone size; D and trimming were determined from the DNA. The sample comprises fewer than 3 million clones, just under 95% of which are singletons, and around 0.35% rests with the top ten. This CDR3 is 13 amino acids long. Germline V gene data show CDR1 as SQVTM and CDR2 as ANQGSEA. V was cut by 0 bases and J by 1 base, with 6 bases left in between. The entry originates in a study of shared clonotypes between healthy human individuals.

Source material: naive CD4+ T cells from PBMCs. As for subset: CD45RA+ positively selected. The V and J genes are TRBV29-1 and TRBJ1-2; no definite D call. This sequence originates from a man between 18 and 29 years old in good health. Some clones in this sample may be carry-over from other donors' samples. The CDR3 loop reads CSVEDPVNYGYTF. The CDR3 DNA reads as TGCAGCGTTGAAGATCCAGTTAACTATGGCTACACCTTC.